This T cell receptor (beta chain) came from a study of T cell repertoires in ileal Crohn's disease. Whole-study results and caveats: Endoscopy was done a median approximately 6.9 months after surgery. Clonality above 26.8% at surgery always came with endoscopic recurrence. Active smokers at surgery had more clonal expansions than non-smokers.

Sequencing used immunoSEQ multiplex PCR; TCRdb keeps in-frame clones, though not all of them. This sample yields fewer than 15,000 clones, of which 65% to 80% are seen a single time; around 4.1% belongs to the top ten. About this clone: No antigen is known for it.

As to time point: neoterminal ileum biopsy at postoperative endoscopy, about 6 months after surgery. Sequenced: ileal tissue. The receptor comes from an adult with Crohn's disease.

This CDR3 is CASSRRTGNNSPLHF. The DNA for the CDR3 is TGTGCCAGTAGTAGGCGGACAGGGAATAATTCACCCCTCCACTTT. The V gene is TRBV19, the J gene TRBJ1-6; TRBD1 matches 8 bases. The CDR3 covers 15 residues. The junction had 4 bases not matched to a gene; V was cut back by 4 bases and J by 5 bases. CDR1 and CDR2 from the germline V gene are LNHDA and SQIVND (reference sequence).